Each of the 3 T cell receptor beta chains below was sequenced from the same sample in a study of blood T cell repertoires in COVID-19. Libraries were prepared by immunoSEQ multiplex PCR; TCRdb keeps only in-frame clonotypes and omits some of them. The repertoire has some 300,000 clones, around 86% of them found once; the top ten carry roughly 4.5%. Sequencing was performed on PBMCs or T cells enriched from blood (not recorded which). The receptor source for this set is a young man who had recovered from COVID-19.

Here the CDR3 reads CASSTSPGLAEYNEQFF. The CDR3 region has the DNA TGTGCCAGCAGCACCAGTCCGGGACTAGCGGAATACAATGAGCAGTTCTTC. The J gene is TRBJ2-1, the V gene TRBV3-1 (or the pseudogene TRBV3-2); TRBD2 matches at 11 bases. This CDR3 spans 17 amino acids. The V gene's germline CDR1 is LGHDT and CDR2 YNNKEL (reference sequence). V trimming: 5 bases; J trimming: 4 bases; junction bases outside the gene matches: 10.

The J gene is TRBJ2-5, the V gene TRBV6-5; D perhaps matches TRBD2 (5 bases). Between the trimmed V and J ends, which lost 5 bases and 5 bases, there was a span of 15 bases. This CDR3 is built from 14 residues. The germline V gene has CDR1 MNHEY and CDR2 SVGAGI. CDR3 sequence reads: CASSPRGSTETQYF. CDR3 DNA: TGTGCCAGCAGTCCCCGGGGTAGTACGGAGACCCAGTACTTC.

The chain uses TRBV25-1 and TRBJ2-5, with TRBD1 identical over 7 bases. This CDR3 contains 15 residues. The germline V gene encodes CDR1 MGHDK and CDR2 SYGVNS. Trimming took 2 bases from V and 5 from J; bases not matched to a gene: 8. CDR3 loop: CASSERPGGRETQYF. The DNA for the CDR3 is TGTGCCAGCAGTGAAAGGCCAGGGGGTAGGGAGACCCAGTACTTC. Using reference TRBV25-1 and TRBJ2-5 for the parts outside the CDR3, the full variable domain is EADIYQTPRYLVIGTGKKITLECSQTMGHDKMYWYQQDPGMELHLIHYSYGVNSTEKGDLSSESTVSRIRTEHFPLTLESARPSHTSQYLCASSERPGGRETQYFGPGTRLLVL.